This T cell receptor beta chain was found in a study of shared clonotypes between healthy human individuals. Comments on this clone: Its target is unknown.

Study-wide results and caveats: Rarefaction analysis demonstrated incomplete sorted-subset sequencing notwithstanding large depth.

CDR1 and CDR2 (germline): MGHDK, SYGVNS. Trimming shortened V by 3 bases and J by 8 bases, and 14 bases separated the two germline ends. This CDR3 spans 14 amino acids. Assay execution proceeded at the deep level. Each PCR replicate from the sorted subsets contained approximately 0.2 ug DNA, which is about 31,000 T cell genomes. Per the authors' pipeline: From ImmunoSEQ came sequences covering only the junction and carrying no quality scores, so filtering differed. This table comes from immunoSEQ multiplex PCR, and its TCRdb copy is limited to in-frame clones, with some not included. V and J calls and clone size are given by that table; D and trimming were obtained from the DNA. The table has some 550,000 clones, 97% seen once.

The sequence derives from a woman under 40 in good health. Sequences were obtained from naive CD4+ T cells sorted from blood. Indicated subset: CD45RA+ positively selected. This chain links TRBV25-1 with TRBJ1-5, with D unclear. For the CDR3, the DNA is TGTGCCAGCAGTGATTGGAACCTCGCGGAGCCCCAGCATTTT. Amino acid sequence: CASSDWNLAEPQHF. Drawing the rest from reference TRBV25-1 and TRBJ1-5, the complete variable domain is EADIYQTPRYLVIGTGKKITLECSQTMGHDKMYWYQQDPGMELHLIHYSYGVNSTEKGDLSSESTVSRIRTEHFPLTLESARPSHTSQYLCASSDWNLAEPQHFGDGTRLSIL.